The 24 T cell receptor beta chains presented below share a single source sample, sequenced in a study of T-cell reconstitution after alpha-beta-depleted transplantation in children. This sample's TCRbeta library carried unique molecular identifier barcodes. MiXCR, applied by TCRdb to the PCR reads, yields one record per CDR3 protein. The repertoire holds roughly 100,000 distinct CDR3 sequences, with approximately 8% as singletons. Sequencing was performed on PBMCs, taken before TCRalphabeta/CD19-depleted stem cell transplant. Receptor source: a boy under 10 years old with acute lymphoblastic leukemia, due to receive a stem cell transplant.

A note on this clonotype: An end of the junction does not agree with germline; a read error may underlie this. The chain combines TRBV13 with TRBJ2-7; TRBD1 matches 9 bases. The CDR3 has 15 residues. In germline, CDR1 is PRHDT, CDR2 FYEKMQ (reference sequence). The CDR3 reads CASSVGTGIFYEQYF. For the CDR3, the DNA is TGTGCCAGCAGCGTAGGGACAGGGATCTTCTACGAGCAGTACTTC.

Ten or more counts support this clonotype. The V gene is TRBV5-1, the J gene TRBJ2-7, with 11 bases identical to TRBD1. The ends lost 2 bases at V and 5 bases at J; junction bases unmatched: 6. The CDR3 has 15 amino acids. From germline, CDR1 is SGHRS and CDR2 YFSETQ. The CDR3 sequence is CASSLRDRGKDEQYF. CDR3 nucleotides: TGCGCCAGCAGCTTAAGGGACAGGGGGAAGGACGAGCAGTACTTC.

The rearrangement joins TRBV6-1 to TRBJ2-3; TRBD2 aligns across 14 bases. The CDR3 totals 16 residues. Looked up from germline, CDR1 is MNHNS and CDR2 is SASEGT. V was pared by 6 bases and J by 7 bases, with 9 bases of the junction left unmatched. CDR3 coding DNA: TGTGCCAGCAGCTTTGGGACTAGCGGGGGCCTGTATACGCAGTATTTT. Translating it yields CASSFGTSGGLYTQYF.

There are many counts of this clonotype. J is TRBJ2-7 and V is TRBV3-1; TRBD1 is a possible D gene (6 bases). This CDR3 contains 15 residues. CDR1 is LGHDT, CDR2 YNNKEL, per germline (reference sequence). Trimming removed 3 bases from V and 5 bases from J, with 17 bases in between. Here the CDR3 reads CASSQVGLTGNEQYF. The CDR3 DNA follows: TGTGCCAGCAGCCAGGTGGGGCTGACAGGCAACGAGCAGTACTTC.

This clonotype was observed a few times. V and J are TRBV5-6 and TRBJ1-1, with D tentatively TRBD1 (5 bases). From germline, CDR1 is SGHDT and CDR2 YYEEEE. The CDR3 is 15 residues long. V lost 1 base and J lost 5, with 15 bases in between. In DNA, the CDR3 is TGTGCCAGCAGCTTGTGGGGGTATGATCGGACTGAAGCTTTCTTT. This codes for CASSLWGYDRTEAFF.

The chain has TRBV13 and TRBJ1-1, with no clear D. V lost 5 bases, J lost 6 bases, and 16 bases lay in between. CDR3 length: 14 amino acids. Germline values: CDR1 PRHDT, CDR2 FYEKMQ (reference sequence). CDR3: CASSNGLLRSEAFF. CDR3 nucleotides: TGTGCCAGCAGCAACGGGCTCCTCCGCTCTGAAGCTTTCTTT.

This clonotype has at least ten counts. The rearrangement joins TRBV4-1 to TRBJ2-7; 12 positions agree with TRBD2. Germline lookup yields CDR1 MGHRA and CDR2 YSYEKL. The CDR3 consists of 17 residues. J was trimmed by 2 bases and V by 1 base; bases with no gene match: 6. The CDR3 sequence is CASSQGLAGALTYEQYF. The CDR3 DNA reads TGCGCCAGCAGCCAAGGACTAGCGGGGGCCCTAACCTACGAGCAGTACTTC.

This clonotype was seen many times. The rearrangement joins TRBV5-1 to TRBJ2-3; 7 bases match TRBD2. The J segment lost 2 bases and the V segment lost 2 bases, leaving 11 bases of the junction unmatched. The V gene's germline CDR1 is SGHRS and CDR2 YFSETQ. The CDR3 runs to 17 residues. The CDR3 DNA sequence: TGCGCCAGCAGCTTTACAGAACGGGGGGTCTTCACAGATACGCAGTATTTT. The encoded protein is CASSFTERGVFTDTQYF.

At least ten counts were recorded for this clonotype. In DNA form, the CDR3 reads TGTGCCAGCGCGATCGACAGGGGAGGCAATCAGCCCCAGCATTTT. Translating it yields CASAIDRGGNQPQHF. V and J are TRBV2 and TRBJ1-5, with TRBD1 matching 8 bases. Trimming at V came to 8 bases and at J to 2 bases, leaving 8 bases not matched to a gene. Per germline, CDR1 SNHLY and CDR2 FYNNEI. The CDR3 has 15 residues.

This clonotype was observed a few times. The chain has TRBV29-1 and TRBJ1-2; D is unresolved. The V gene's germline CDR1 is SQVTM and CDR2 ANQGSEA. V shed 3 bases and J shed 6 bases, with 8 bases lying between them. CDR3 size: 11 residues. CDR3 in amino acids: CSVDGLDGYTF. CDR3 in DNA: TGCAGCGTTGATGGGTTGGATGGCTACACCTTC.

As to this clonotype: This could be a read error, since a much larger clone is one nucleotide away. As the CDR3 is not closed by the conserved phenylalanine or tryptophan, this likely results from a read error. The chain employs TRBV10-3 and TRBJ2-3, with 7 bases identical to TRBD2. Trimming removed 2 bases from V and 2 bases from J; junction bases left unmatched: 13. The CDR3 is 18 amino acids. The germline V gene has CDR1 ENHRY and CDR2 SYGVKD. The CDR3 is CAISEPASGSAYTDTQYL. CDR3 nucleotide sequence: TGTGCCATCAGTGAGCCGGCTAGCGGCTCAGCCTACACAGATACGCAGTATCTT.

The chain links TRBV3-1 to TRBJ2-3; 7 bases are a match to TRBD2. The germline V gene encodes CDR1 LGHDT and CDR2 YNNKEL (reference sequence). After removal of 6 bases from V and 4 bases from J, the junction contained 7 bases not matched to a gene. The CDR3 is 14 amino acids. CDR3 sequence: CASSGRTRADTQYF. In DNA, the CDR3 is TGTGCCAGCAGTGGAAGGACTAGGGCAGATACGCAGTATTTT.

This chain uses TRBV6-1 with TRBJ2-7; D possibly corresponds to TRBD2 (5 bases). The CDR3 extends over 11 amino acids. Deletions cut 7 bases from V and 5 bases from J, with 9 bases between. CDR1 MNHNS and CDR2 SASEGT come from the germline V gene. CDR3 loop: CASIREDEQYF. Here the CDR3 DNA reads TGTGCCAGCATCCGGGAAGACGAGCAGTACTTC.

In its sample, this clonotype was seen many times. This sequence joins TRBV3-1 and TRBJ2-1, with D possibly matching TRBD2 (5 bases). CDR3 size: 12 residues. The V end was cut by 8 bases, the J end by 6 bases, with 11 bases between. Germline CDR1 is LGHDT and CDR2 is YNNKEL (reference sequence). The CDR3 loop reads CASCLAGNEQFF. DNA of the CDR3: TGTGCCAGCTGCCTCGCGGGCAATGAGCAGTTCTTC.

The chain combines TRBV20-1 with TRBJ2-2; the D gene could be TRBD1 or TRBD2 (5 bases each). Trimming took 3 bases from V and 4 from J, leaving 18 bases between them. The germline gives CDR1 DFQATT, CDR2 SNEGSKA (reference sequence). The CDR3 has 16 amino acids. CDR3 sequence: CSARGTTESATGELFF. Here the CDR3 DNA reads TGCAGTGCTAGGGGGACGACAGAAAGCGCCACCGGGGAGCTGTTTTTT.

This clonotype was seen repeatedly, ten times or more. This chain uses TRBV7-9 with TRBJ1-4; 9 nucleotides agree with TRBD1. After removal of 4 bases from V and 5 bases from J, the junction contained 5 bases not matched to a gene. CDR1 and CDR2 from the germline V gene are SEHNR and FQNEAQ (reference sequence). The CDR3 is 15 residues long. CDR3 sequence reads: CASSYGGTGNEKLFF. For the CDR3, the DNA is TGTGCCAGCAGCTATGGCGGGACAGGGAATGAAAAACTGTTTTTT.

This clonotype was counted only a few times. One end of the junction is discordant with germline, which a read error may explain. The chain links TRBV29-1 to TRBJ1-1; 7 bases are shared with TRBD1. Germline V lookup: CDR1 SQVTM, CDR2 ANQGSEA. This CDR3 spans 12 amino acids. CDR3 in amino acids: CSVGGQNPEAFF. Written as DNA, the CDR3 is TGCAGCGTAGGGGGACAGAACCCTGAAGCTTTCTTT.

This clonotype occurred many times. The V gene is TRBV29-1, the J gene TRBJ1-1; 8 nucleotides line up with TRBD1. J was trimmed by 2 bases and V by 5 bases; bases with no gene match: 10. Germline V gives CDR1 SQVTM, CDR2 ANQGSEA. This CDR3 is 15 amino acids long. The CDR3 sequence: CSVRVQTGANTEAFF. The CDR3 DNA reads TGCAGCGTTCGGGTCCAGACAGGGGCAAACACTGAAGCTTTCTTT.

The table lists this clonotype with many counts. This rearrangement joins TRBV7-9 to TRBJ2-3, with D hard to call. This CDR3 comprises 10 residues. V shed 7 bases and J shed 2 bases, with 1 base lying between them. Per germline, CDR1 SEHNR and CDR2 FQNEAQ (reference sequence). DNA of the CDR3: TGTGCCAGCAACACAGATACGCAGTATTTT. It encodes CASNTDTQYF. Supplemented by reference TRBV7-9 and TRBJ2-3, the full variable domain reads DTGVSQNPRHKITKRGQNVTFRCDPISEHNRLYWYRQTLGQGPEFLTYFQNEAQLEKSRLLSDRFSAERPKGSFSTLEIQRTEQGDSAMYLCASNTDTQYFGPGTRLTVL.

In its sample, this clonotype was seen a few times. The chain combines TRBV25-1 with TRBJ1-4; D gene uncertain. Trimming removed 4 bases at V and 6 bases at J, with 12 bases between. CDR1 and CDR2 (germline): MGHDK, SYGVNS. The CDR3 contains 14 residues. The CDR3 loop is CASSGRVKDEKLFF. The CDR3 region has the DNA TGTGCCAGCAGTGGGCGGGTAAAAGATGAAAAACTGTTTTTT.

The sample holds many counts of this clonotype. The chain combines TRBV7-9 with TRBJ2-3; no clear D gene. This CDR3 contains 11 residues. V gave up 7 bases and J gave up 6 bases, with 8 bases separating them. Germline values: CDR1 SEHNR, CDR2 FQNEAQ (reference sequence). The CDR3 bases are TGTGCCAGCACCACCGTTGATACGCAGTATTTT. It translates to CASTTVDTQYF.

The chain couples TRBV25-1 to TRBJ2-2; D not resolved. This CDR3 has 15 amino acids. Between the trimmed V and J ends, which lost 4 bases and 7 bases, there was a span of 16 bases. Germline V gene sequence: CDR1 MGHDK, CDR2 SYGVNS. CDR3: CASSVSTLENGELFF. The CDR3 DNA reads as TGTGCCAGCAGTGTATCTACCCTCGAGAACGGGGAGCTGTTTTTT.

The chain combines TRBV6-2 or TRBV6-3 with TRBJ1-1, with D uncertain. V was cut by 6 bases and J by 8 bases, with 13 bases left in between. Germline CDR1 reads MNHEY; CDR2 reads SVGEGT. This CDR3 has 12 residues. CDR3 sequence: CASSPSWIEAFF. CDR3 nucleotide sequence: TGTGCCAGCAGCCCCTCGTGGATAGAAGCTTTCTTT.

This clonotype came up many times. This rearrangement joins TRBV5-5 to TRBJ1-1; D not resolved. The germline CDR1 and CDR2 sequences are SGHKS and YYEKEE (reference sequence). This CDR3 has 13 amino acids. V gave up 4 bases and J gave up 4 bases, with 11 bases separating them. Written as DNA, the CDR3 is TGTGCCAGCAGCCGTACCGTCGGCACTGAAGCTTTCTTT. Its protein is CASSRTVGTEAFF.